These 13 T cell receptor beta chains were all obtained from the same sample, sequenced in a study of early T cells in non-severe SARS-CoV-2 infection. TCRdb processed the 5' RACE reads anew with MiXCR; each CDR3 protein has one entry. The table shows about 60,000 distinct CDR3 sequences, with around 9.3% occurring only once. Material: whole blood. These receptors were obtained from an adult who was a healthcare worker with PCR-confirmed SARS-CoV-2 infection or an uninfected control (not recorded which).

This chain links TRBV9 with TRBJ2-7; tentatively, D is TRBD1 (5 bases). Germline CDR1 and CDR2: SGDLS and YYNGEE. Trimming removed 4 bases at V and 4 bases at J, with 15 bases between. This CDR3 is built from 14 residues. The CDR3: CASSPGSQLYEQYF. CDR3 bases: TGTGCCAGCAGCCCAGGGTCCCAGTTATACGAGCAGTACTTC. The variable domain in full, with the rest retrieved from reference TRBV9 and TRBJ2-7, is DSGVTQTPKHLITATGQRVTLRCSPRSGDLSVYWYQQSLDQGLQFLIQYYNGEERAKGNILERFSAQQFPDLHSELNLSSLELGDSALYFCASSPGSQLYEQYFGPGTRLTVT.

This rearrangement joins TRBV7-3 to TRBJ1-1; D call uncertain. The CDR3 spans 13 residues. Per germline, CDR1 SGHTA and CDR2 FQGTGA. V lost 5 bases, J lost 1 base, and 8 bases lay in between. CDR3 sequence reads: CASSGGRNTEAFF. DNA for the CDR3: TGTGCCAGCAGCGGCGGAAGGAACACTGAAGCTTTCTTT. Complete variable domain (other parts from reference TRBV7-3 and TRBJ1-1): GAGVSQTPSNKVTEKGKYVELRCDPISGHTALYWYRQSLGQGPEFLIYFQGTGAADDSGLPNDRFFAVRPEGSVSTLKIQRTERGDSAVYLCASSGGRNTEAFFGQGTRLTVV.

The chain has TRBV9 and TRBJ2-3; 12 bases match TRBD2. Trimming removed 3 bases from V and 6 bases from J; junction bases left unmatched: 5. CDR3 length: 15 amino acids. The germline gives CDR1 SGDLS, CDR2 YYNGEE. DNA of the CDR3: TGTGCCAGCAGCGCCCGGACTAGCGGGGATGATACGCAGTATTTT. This sequence encodes CASSARTSGDDTQYF.

The V and J genes are TRBV7-2 and TRBJ2-3; D remains unclear. Trimming cost V 1 base and J 3 bases, with 8 bases left between them. The CDR3 covers 14 residues. Germline V gene lookup returns CDR1 SGHTA and CDR2 FQGNSA. The chain's CDR3 is CASSLGPRTDTQYF. The CDR3 DNA reads TGTGCCAGCAGCTTAGGGCCTAGGACAGATACGCAGTATTTT.

At least ten counts were recorded for this clonotype. The J gene is TRBJ2-5, the V gene TRBV12-3 or TRBV12-4; D unclear. V was shortened by 10 bases and J by 4 bases, with 16 bases between the two germline ends. There are 13 residues in the CDR3. CDR3 in DNA: TGTGCCACCGCCTTAGAGCCCCCAGAGACCCAGTACTTC. This gives the protein CATALEPPETQYF.

This clonotype was observed at least ten times. The chain couples TRBV11-1 to TRBJ2-5; tentative D call: TRBD1 (6 bases). The germline CDR1 and CDR2 sequences are SGHAT and FQDESV (reference sequence). There are 17 residues in the CDR3. V gave up 0 bases and J gave up 1 base, with 15 bases separating them. CDR3 residues: CASSLARRQERQETQYF. As DNA, the CDR3 is TGTGCCAGCAGCTTAGCGAGGCGACAGGAGCGCCAAGAGACCCAGTACTTC.

In its sample, this clonotype was seen a few times. The gene calls are TRBV6-4 and TRBJ2-3; D ambiguous. This CDR3 has 15 residues. From germline, CDR1 is MRHNA and CDR2 SNTAGT. Trimming cost V 0 bases and J 6 bases, with 13 bases left between them. The CDR3 here is CASSDSPGASDTQYF. As DNA, the CDR3 is TGTGCCAGCAGTGACTCGCCAGGTGCATCGGATACGCAGTATTTT.

This clonotype rates as medium-sized. The chain recombines TRBV28 with TRBJ1-6; tentatively, D is TRBD1 (6 bases). The ends were cut back, 3 bases at V and 7 bases at J, with 19 bases in the middle. Germline assignment: CDR1 MDHEN and CDR2 SYDVKM. The CDR3 runs 17 residues. CDR3 loop: CASSFSAGTKGNSPLHF. The DNA of the CDR3 is TGTGCCAGCAGTTTCAGCGCCGGGACAAAGGGGAATTCACCCCTCCACTTT.

This clonotype was recorded many times. The rearrangement joins TRBV12-3 or TRBV12-4 to TRBJ2-7; D might be TRBD2 (7 bases). V was shortened by 6 bases and J by 6 bases, with 21 bases between the two germline ends. CDR3 length equals 15 residues. CDR3: CASRMRHGGQGEQYF. The CDR3 DNA sequence: TGTGCCAGCAGAATGCGACACGGGGGGCAAGGCGAGCAGTACTTC.

This clonotype was recorded at least ten times. This chain connects TRBV20-1 to TRBJ2-1; D unclear. Per the germline V gene, CDR1 is DFQATT and CDR2 is SNEGSKA (reference sequence). With 4 bases removed from V and 0 bases from J, the gap between germline ends came to 10 bases. The CDR3 is 14 amino acids. DNA for the CDR3: TGCAGTGCTAACCCTACAAGCTCCTACAATGAGCAGTTCTTC. This codes for CSANPTSSYNEQFF.

The chain recombines TRBV18 with TRBJ2-7; 11 bases match TRBD2. V lost 4 bases, J lost 2 bases, and 1 base stayed unmatched. This CDR3 region has 14 residues. Germline V lookup: CDR1 KGHSH, CDR2 LQKENI. The CDR3 nucleotides read TGTGCCAGCTCACAGACTAGCGGGACCTACGAGCAGTACTTC. Translating it yields CASSQTSGTYEQYF. Full variable domain (missing parts from reference TRBV18 and TRBJ2-7): NAGVMQNPRHLVRRRGQEARLRCSPMKGHSHVYWYRQLPEEGLKFMVYLQKENIIDESGMPKERFSAEFPKEGPSILRIQQVVRGDSAAYFCASSQTSGTYEQYFGPGTRLTVT.

This clonotype was recorded many times. The chain combines TRBV12-3 or TRBV12-4 with TRBJ2-3, with TRBD2 as a possible D gene (6 bases). Trimming stripped 3 bases from V and 4 bases from J, with 11 bases between. This CDR3 region has 14 residues. CDR3 nucleotides: TGTGCCAGCAGTTTCGGGGGAGCGGCAGATACGCAGTATTTT. Its translation: CASSFGGAADTQYF.

This clonotype was observed at least ten times. The CDR3 DNA reads as TGTGCCAGCAGCCTCATGACAGGGGGTAATGAAAAACTGTTTTTT. Its protein is CASSLMTGGNEKLFF. V and J are TRBV9 and TRBJ1-4; 9 bases are a match to TRBD1. CDR3 length: 15 residues. The V segment lost 4 bases and the J segment 4 bases; nucleotides outside the gene matches: 5. In germline, CDR1 is SGDLS, CDR2 YYNGEE.